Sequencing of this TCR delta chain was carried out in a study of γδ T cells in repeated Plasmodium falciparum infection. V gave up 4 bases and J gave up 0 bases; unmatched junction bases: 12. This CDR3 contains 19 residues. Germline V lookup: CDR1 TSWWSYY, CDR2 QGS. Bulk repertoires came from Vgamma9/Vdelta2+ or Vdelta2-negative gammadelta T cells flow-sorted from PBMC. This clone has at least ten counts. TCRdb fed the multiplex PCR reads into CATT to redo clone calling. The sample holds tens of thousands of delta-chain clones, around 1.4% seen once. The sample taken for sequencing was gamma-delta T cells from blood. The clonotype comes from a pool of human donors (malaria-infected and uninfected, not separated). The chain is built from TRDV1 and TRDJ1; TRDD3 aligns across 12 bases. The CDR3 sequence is CALGVPKYWGILYTDKLIF. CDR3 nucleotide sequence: TGTGCTCTTGGGGTTCCTAAGTACTGGGGGATACTCTACACCGATAAACTCATCTTT.